The clone carrying this T cell receptor beta chain was detected ten times or more. This sample was taken from a study of neurological immune-mediated disorders. In TCRdb, the 5' RACE reads were re-called with MiXCR into one record per CDR3 protein. The table has 25,000 to 30,000 distinct CDR3 sequences, approximately 3.2% seen once. Germline CDR1 and CDR2: SGHTA and FQGNSA. The CDR3 totals 15 residues. V was cut by 3 bases and J by 2 bases, with 12 bases left in between. The chain links TRBV7-2 to TRBJ2-3; D is unclear. The sample comprised PBMCs. This clonotype originated in a woman aged 25 to 39 with multiple sclerosis. The CDR3 DNA sequence: TGTGCCAGCAGCTTGGCGTTCGGGCTCACAGATACGCAGTATTTT. This translates into CASSLAFGLTDTQYF.